The 26 T cell receptor beta chains in this list originate from one sample, sequenced in a study of blood T cell repertoires in COVID-19. Method: immunoSEQ multiplex PCR; TCRdb's copy keeps in-frame clones and lacks some. The table lists 75,000 to 85,000 clones, about 88% of them singletons. The sequencing input was peripheral blood. The receptors originated from a human donor in a cohort sampled during active COVID-19.

The genes are TRBV10-3 and TRBJ1-1; 8 bases fit TRBD1. Germline trimming cut 5 bases from V and 8 bases from J; bases unmatched to any gene: 4. CDR3 size: 12 residues. Germline-derived CDR1 and CDR2 are ENHRY and SYGVKD. In nucleotides, the CDR3 is TGTGCCATCAGTCCTGACAGGGGAGAAGCTTTCTTT. This sequence encodes CAISPDRGEAFF.

The rearrangement uses TRBV12-3 or TRBV12-4 and TRBJ2-5, with 8 bases that match TRBD1. V was clipped by 6 bases and J by 2 bases; unmatched bases: 2. The CDR3 is 13 residues long. Here the CDR3 reads CASSRQGQETQYF. The CDR3 DNA is TGTGCCAGCAGCCGACAGGGGCAAGAGACCCAGTACTTC.

The J gene is TRBJ2-1, the V gene TRBV5-1; the D is unclear. The CDR3 is 14 residues long. Germline V gives CDR1 SGHRS, CDR2 YFSETQ. Trimming took 0 bases from V and 4 from J, leaving 8 bases between them. CDR3 region: CASSLELRYNEQFF. CDR3 DNA sequence: TGCGCCAGCAGCTTGGAGCTCCGATACAATGAGCAGTTCTTC.

The chain employs TRBV11-3 and TRBJ2-1, with a possible D match to TRBD2 (6 bases). This CDR3 has 15 amino acids. Trimming shortened V by 6 bases and J by 3 bases, and 15 bases separated the two germline ends. CDR1 and CDR2 from the germline V gene are SGHNT and YENEEA. The CDR3 protein is CASSLGGRRYNEQFF. The CDR3 DNA reads as TGTGCCAGCAGTCTGGGGGGTCGCCGCTACAATGAGCAGTTCTTC.

This chain links TRBV9 with TRBJ1-5; no firm D call. V gave up 0 bases and J gave up 3 bases, with 10 bases separating them. Germline CDR1 reads SGDLS; CDR2 reads YYNGEE. This CDR3 has 15 residues. CDR3: CASSVGGIDNQPQHF. DNA of the CDR3: TGTGCCAGCAGCGTAGGAGGGATAGACAATCAGCCCCAGCATTTT. Drawing the rest from reference TRBV9 and TRBJ1-5, the complete variable domain is DSGVTQTPKHLITATGQRVTLRCSPRSGDLSVYWYQQSLDQGLQFLIQYYNGEERAKGNILERFSAQQFPDLHSELNLSSLELGDSALYFCASSVGGIDNQPQHFGDGTRLSIL.

This sequence joins TRBV6-5 and TRBJ2-2; a possible D gene is TRBD2 (5 bases). The length of the CDR3 is 16 residues. V shed 2 bases and J shed 1 base, with 11 bases lying between them. Germline lookup yields CDR1 MNHEY and CDR2 SVGAGI. CDR3 in DNA: TGTGCCAGCAGTTACGGAGCAGGACTGAACACCGGGGAGCTGTTTTTT. Protein: CASSYGAGLNTGELFF.

The chain carries TRBV2 and TRBJ1-4, with 9 bases that match TRBD1. CDR1 and CDR2 (germline): SNHLY, FYNNEI. The CDR3 length is 13 residues. V shed 6 bases, J shed 7 bases, and the junction held 3 bases outside the gene matches. CDR3 coding DNA: TGTGCCAGCAGGCGGACAGGGGTTGAAAAACTGTTTTTT. Its protein product is CASRRTGVEKLFF.

The chain combines TRBV5-1 with TRBJ2-5, with D possibly matching TRBD2 (6 bases). The CDR3 has 17 residues. The germline V gene encodes CDR1 SGHRS and CDR2 YFSETQ. V lost 3 bases and J 7 bases, leaving 25 bases between the germline ends. CDR3 sequence: CASSSPSGLPAGTTQYF. The CDR3 nucleotides read TGCGCCAGCAGCTCGCCCTCGGGACTTCCCGCGGGAACGACCCAGTACTTC.

The gene calls are TRBV4-1 and TRBJ2-2; D uncertain. With 2 bases removed from V and 0 bases from J, the gap between germline ends came to 10 bases. Germline CDR1 and CDR2: MGHRA and YSYEKL. There are 16 residues in the CDR3. The CDR3 here is CASSQYSLTNTGELFF. Here the CDR3 DNA reads TGCGCCAGCAGCCAATACAGCTTAACGAACACCGGGGAGCTGTTTTTT.

This clone was counted a single time. The V gene is TRBV5-4, the J gene TRBJ2-6; D remains unclear. CDR1 is SGHNT and CDR2 is YYREEE in the germline V gene (reference sequence). This CDR3 has 15 amino acids. The V end was cut by 4 bases, the J end by 0 bases, with 8 bases between. The CDR3 region is CASSLGSSGANVLTF. CDR3 sequence (DNA): TGTGCCAGCAGCCTAGGTAGCTCTGGGGCCAACGTCCTGACTTTC.

The chain uses TRBV2 and TRBJ1-2; 7 bases fit TRBD1. Germline V gene sequence: CDR1 SNHLY, CDR2 FYNNEI. The CDR3 has 14 residues. Losses at the gene ends were 4 bases for V and 7 bases for J; bases not matched to a gene: 9. CDR3 region: CASSGMKGAGGYTF. CDR3 in DNA: TGTGCCAGCAGTGGGATGAAGGGGGCTGGTGGCTACACCTTC.

This clone was counted only a few times. This chain uses TRBV7-3 with TRBJ2-2; 9 bases are shared with TRBD2. Germline assignment: CDR1 SGHTA and CDR2 FQGTGA. This CDR3 contains 17 residues. J lost 2 bases, V lost 4 bases, and 8 bases had no gene match. The CDR3 DNA follows: TGTGCCAGCAGCTACCTAGCGGGGCTCGCTAACACCGGGGAGCTGTTTTTT. This gives the protein CASSYLAGLANTGELFF.

This rearrangement joins TRBV28 to TRBJ2-7; a possible D gene is TRBD2 (6 bases). Germline V gene data show CDR1 as MDHEN and CDR2 as SYDVKM. CDR3 length: 14 amino acids. V was clipped by 7 bases and J by 2 bases, with 15 bases between them. CDR3 sequence reads: CASTQAGTTYEQYF. CDR3 in DNA: TGTGCCAGCACCCAAGCGGGTACGACCTACGAGCAGTACTTC.

V usage is TRBV18 and J usage is TRBJ2-2; 11 bases line up with TRBD2. The junction had 5 bases not matched to a gene; V was cut back by 1 base and J by 4 bases. CDR3 length: 17 amino acids. Germline CDR1 is KGHSH and CDR2 is LQKENI. In DNA form, the CDR3 reads TGTGCCAGCTCACCACGGCTGCTAGCGGGAGGCACCGGGGAGCTGTTTTTT. This encodes CASSPRLLAGGTGELFF.

The chain uses TRBV6-6 and TRBJ1-6; D unclear. Trimming shortened V by 0 bases and J by 2 bases, and 8 bases separated the two germline ends. This CDR3 contains 16 residues. In germline, CDR1 is MNHNY, CDR2 SVGAGI (reference sequence). The DNA for the CDR3 is TGTGCCAGCAGTTACTCCGAGGTCCCCTATAATTCACCCCTCCACTTT. Encoded protein: CASSYSEVPYNSPLHF.

This clone was seen only a few times. The V gene is TRBV4-1, the J gene TRBJ1-2; no clear D. Germline-derived CDR1 and CDR2 are MGHRA and YSYEKL. The CDR3 is 13 amino acids. V was cut by 2 bases and J by 8 bases, with 12 bases left in between. The CDR3: CASSQTRADGYTF. CDR3 bases: TGCGCCAGCAGCCAAACTAGGGCGGACGGCTACACCTTC.

The chain couples TRBV10-3 to TRBJ2-1, with D hard to call. The CDR3 loop spans 14 amino acids. Trimming stripped 4 bases from V and 6 bases from J, with 13 bases between. Germline loops: CDR1 ENHRY, CDR2 SYGVKD. CDR3 loop: CAISAQDGFNEQFF. DNA for the CDR3: TGTGCCATCAGTGCTCAGGATGGATTCAATGAGCAGTTCTTC.

The chain has TRBV4-1 and TRBJ2-7, with 9 positions matching TRBD2. Germline CDR1 MGHRA, CDR2 YSYEKL. With 2 bases clipped from V and 0 bases from J, the junction kept 5 bases outside the gene matches. The CDR3 totals 16 residues. The CDR3 region is CASSQRAGGASYEQYF. Here the CDR3 DNA reads TGCGCCAGCAGCCAACGAGCGGGAGGCGCCTCCTACGAGCAGTACTTC.

The J gene is TRBJ2-7, the V gene TRBV24-1, with TRBD2 matching over 7 bases. V was clipped by 6 bases and J by 1 base; unmatched bases: 2. Germline CDR1 reads KGHDR; CDR2 reads SFDVKD. This CDR3 has 13 amino acids. CDR3 in DNA: TGTGCCACCAGTTGGGGGGGTTCCTACGAGCAGTACTTC. Its protein is CATSWGGSYEQYF.

The chain uses TRBV5-5 and TRBJ2-7; D unresolved. This CDR3 contains 13 residues. From germline, CDR1 is SGHKS and CDR2 YYEKEE (reference sequence). Between the trimmed V and J ends, which lost 5 bases and 8 bases, there was a span of 17 bases. CDR3 coding DNA: TGTGCCAGCAGTTACCAGGCAGGCTTAAAGCAGTACTTC. Translation: CASSYQAGLKQYF. Complete variable domain (other parts from reference TRBV5-5 and TRBJ2-7): DAGVTQSPTHLIKTRGQQVTLRCSPISGHKSVSWYQQVLGQGPQFIFQYYEKEERGRGNFPDRFSARQFPNYSSELNVNALLLGDSALYLCASSYQAGLKQYFGPGTRLTVT.

This clone was seen a single time. The rearrangement links TRBV28 to TRBJ2-7; 7 positions match TRBD1. V trimming: 5 bases; J trimming: 1 base; junction bases outside the gene matches: 2. The germline gives CDR1 MDHEN, CDR2 SYDVKM. The CDR3 has 13 amino acids. CDR3 sequence (DNA): TGTGCCAGCAGTCAGGGACAGTCCTACGAGCAGTACTTC. Translated: CASSQGQSYEQYF.

Note on this clone: A read error may produce the germline difference seen at one junction end. The genes are TRBV7-7 and TRBJ2-5; weak D call: TRBD1 (6 bases). The CDR3 is made up of 15 amino acids. Germline V lookup: CDR1 SSHAT, CDR2 FNYEAQ (reference sequence). This CDR3 reads CASSLVDSPQETQYF. DNA for the CDR3: TGTGCTAGCAGCTTAGTGGACAGCCCCCAAGAGACCCAGTACTTC.

The chain joins TRBV9 to TRBJ1-2; 9 nucleotides agree with TRBD1. The V and J ends lost 1 base and 8 bases, in that order; junction bases with no gene match: 12. CDR3 size: 16 residues. CDR1 and CDR2 (germline): SGDLS, YYNGEE. CDR3 sequence (DNA): TGTGCCAGCAGCGTATCGGCGGGACAGGGTGGGGAAGGCTACACCTTC. Translated: CASSVSAGQGGEGYTF.

This clone has a single count. The V and J genes are TRBV15 and TRBJ2-7; D possibly corresponds to TRBD1 (5 bases). Trimming shortened V by 0 bases and J by 9 bases, and 18 bases separated the two germline ends. From germline, CDR1 is LNHNV and CDR2 YYDKDF (reference sequence). The CDR3 is 15 residues long. DNA for the CDR3: TGTGCCACCAGCAGAGACCGGCAGGGAAGAATTATGCAGTACTTC. Amino acids: CATSRDRQGRIMQYF.

The V gene is TRBV5-1, the J gene TRBJ2-7, with 9 nucleotides matching TRBD1. CDR3 size: 15 residues. Germline-derived CDR1 and CDR2 are SGHRS and YFSETQ. V gave up 2 bases and J gave up 3 bases; unmatched junction bases: 6. The CDR3: CASSFYPGQGYEQYF. The CDR3 nucleotides are TGCGCCAGCAGCTTTTATCCGGGACAGGGCTACGAGCAGTACTTC.

This chain links TRBV2 with TRBJ2-7; D gene ambiguous. CDR1 and CDR2 from the germline V gene are SNHLY and FYNNEI. The CDR3 loop spans 15 amino acids. The V end was cut by 1 base, the J end by 5 bases, with 15 bases between. CDR3 sequence reads: CASSEVLLVLDEQYF. CDR3 coding DNA: TGTGCCAGCAGTGAAGTCCTCCTAGTATTAGACGAGCAGTACTTC.